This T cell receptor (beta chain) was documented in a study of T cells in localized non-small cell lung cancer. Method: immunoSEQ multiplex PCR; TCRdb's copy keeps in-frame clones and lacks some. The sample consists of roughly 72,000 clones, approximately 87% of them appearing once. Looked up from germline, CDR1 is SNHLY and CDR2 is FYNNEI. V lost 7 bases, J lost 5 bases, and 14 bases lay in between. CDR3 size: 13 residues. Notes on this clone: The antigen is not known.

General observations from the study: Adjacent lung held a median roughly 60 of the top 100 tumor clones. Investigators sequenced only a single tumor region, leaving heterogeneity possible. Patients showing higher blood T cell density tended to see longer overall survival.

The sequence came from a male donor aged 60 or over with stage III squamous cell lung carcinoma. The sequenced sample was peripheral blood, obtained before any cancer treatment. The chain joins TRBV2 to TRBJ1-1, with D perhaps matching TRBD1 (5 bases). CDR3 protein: CASTVGENTEAFF. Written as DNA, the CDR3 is TGTGCCAGCACCGTGGGGGAGAATACTGAAGCTTTCTTT.